Following are 24 T cell receptor beta chains from one sample sequenced in a study of T cells in Graves' hyperthyroidism and ophthalmopathy. RNA transcripts gave rise to amplified TCR beta CDR3 regions. The HTBI primer set was used in a first-round RT-PCR of the TCR CDR3. TCRdb redid the calling of the multiplex PCR reads with MiXCR, one entry per CDR3 protein. The sample holds about 340,000 distinct CDR3 sequences, 18% seen once. Sequences were obtained from blood. These receptors all stem from a woman between 50 and 59 years old with Graves' hyperthyroidism.

This clonotype has a handful of counts. The V call is TRBV29-1, the J call TRBJ2-6; 10 bases fit TRBD1. The germline V gene has CDR1 SQVTM and CDR2 ANQGSEA. J lost 0 bases, V lost 7 bases, and 6 bases had no gene match. There are 16 residues in the CDR3. The CDR3 reads CSASGTGDSGANVLTF. The DNA of the CDR3 is TGCAGCGCTTCCGGGACAGGGGACTCTGGGGCCAACGTCCTGACTTTC.

This clonotype was counted at least ten times. In DNA, the CDR3 is TGTGCCAGCAGCTTAGGACAGTCCAACAATGAGCAGTTCTTC. Translating it yields CASSLGQSNNEQFF. The rearrangement links TRBV7-2 to TRBJ2-1; D is perhaps TRBD1 (5 bases). Germline V CDR1 and CDR2: SGHTA, FQGNSA. Trimming pared 1 base from V and 5 bases from J, leaving 9 bases between. The length of the CDR3 is 14 residues.

The V call is TRBV27, the J call TRBJ2-2; TRBD1 aligns across 7 bases. CDR1 and CDR2 from the germline V gene are MNHEY and SMNVEV (reference sequence). CDR3 length equals 16 residues. The V and J ends lost 5 bases and 0 bases, in that order; junction bases with no gene match: 6. CDR3 protein: CASSPYTGANTGELFF. The CDR3 DNA is TGTGCCAGCAGTCCCTACACAGGGGCGAACACCGGGGAGCTGTTTTTT.

This clonotype has at least ten counts. V and J are TRBV7-3 and TRBJ2-2; a possible D gene is TRBD1 (5 bases). The CDR3 has 15 amino acids. Germline loops: CDR1 SGHTA, CDR2 FQGTGA. Deletions cut 6 bases from V and 4 bases from J, with 15 bases between. The CDR3 is CASSPGLPSTGELFF. Written as DNA, the CDR3 is TGTGCCAGCAGTCCAGGGCTCCCGAGCACCGGGGAGCTGTTTTTT.

In its sample, this clonotype was seen a few times. The junction differs from germline at one of its ends, possibly a read error. This chain connects TRBV9 to TRBJ2-3; TRBD2 aligns across 7 bases. The CDR3 is 15 residues long. Germline values: CDR1 SGDLS, CDR2 YYNGEE. For the CDR3, the DNA is TGTGCCAGCAGCGAGAGCGGGGTGAACACAGGTACGCAGTATTTT. Protein product: CASSESGVNTGTQYF.

This clonotype was seen a few times. The genes are TRBV2 and TRBJ1-5; D gene unclear. This CDR3 has 12 amino acids. Germline assignment: CDR1 SNHLY and CDR2 FYNNEI. Trimming removed 3 bases at V and 10 bases at J, with 10 bases between. CDR3 in DNA: TGTGCCAGCAGTGAGGAAACGCTCCCCCAGCATTTT. Protein product: CASSEETLPQHF.

The table lists this clonotype with a count of one. A much larger clone differs by one base, so this may be a read error. The J gene is TRBJ2-7, the V gene TRBV18, with a possible D match to TRBD1 (5 bases). Trimming shortened V by 3 bases and J by 4 bases, and 13 bases separated the two germline ends. The CDR3 extends over 14 amino acids. Germline V lookup: CDR1 KGHSH, CDR2 LQKENI. Here the CDR3 reads CASSPREGRYEQYV. CDR3 bases: TGTGCCAGCTCACCCAGGGAAGGACGGTACGAGCAGTACGTC.

This chain joins TRBV28 and TRBJ2-6; D is unresolved. The CDR3 totals 16 residues. Germline V CDR1 and CDR2: MDHEN, SYDVKM. The V and J ends lost 8 bases and 4 bases respectively, with 18 bases between them. The DNA of the CDR3 is TGTGCCAGCGACCCCGGACCCAGTGACGGGGCCAACGTCCTGACTTTC. Translated, it gives CASDPGPSDGANVLTF.

The V call is TRBV2, the J call TRBJ2-1, with D unclear. V dropped 7 bases and J dropped 4 bases, with 5 bases sitting between them. This CDR3 is built from 11 residues. From germline, CDR1 is SNHLY and CDR2 FYNNEI. The CDR3 DNA reads TGTGCCAGCACCTGGTACAATGAGCAGTTCTTC. Its protein is CASTWYNEQFF.

The table lists this clonotype with many counts. The chain recombines TRBV11-2 with TRBJ2-7; TRBD2 agrees at 8 bases. J was trimmed by 1 base and V by 4 bases; bases with no gene match: 9. Germline CDR1 SGHAT, CDR2 FQNNGV. The CDR3 covers 16 residues. The CDR3 protein is CASSYKLAEMSYEQYF. The CDR3 DNA is TGTGCCAGCAGCTACAAACTAGCGGAGATGTCCTACGAGCAGTACTTC.

This clonotype has a count of ten or more. The V gene is TRBV6-1, the J gene TRBJ2-3, with 8 bases lining up with TRBD2. Germline CDR1 reads MNHNS; CDR2 reads SASEGT. V shed 8 bases and J 1 base; nucleotides not matched to a gene: 5. The CDR3 extends over 14 amino acids. The CDR3 region has the DNA TGTGCCAGCGGAGAGCGGGGGCGCACAGATACGCAGTATTTT. Translation: CASGERGRTDTQYF.

This clonotype was observed at least ten times. CDR3 amino acids: CASSYPRTEQFF. In DNA, the CDR3 is TGTGCCAGCAGTTACCCCAGGACTGAGCAGTTCTTC. The chain links TRBV6-2 or TRBV6-3 to TRBJ2-1; D gene ambiguous. The V gene's germline CDR1 is MNHEY and CDR2 SVGEGT. Trimming pared 2 bases from V and 9 bases from J, leaving 8 bases between. The CDR3 extends over 12 amino acids.

The chain uses TRBV15 and TRBJ1-1; tentative D call: TRBD1 (6 bases). V was shortened by 3 bases and J by 4 bases, with 12 bases between the two germline ends. The CDR3 totals 14 residues. Germline CDR1 LNHNV, CDR2 YYDKDF (reference sequence). The CDR3 protein is CATSSRGRITEAFF. CDR3 nucleotide sequence: TGTGCCACCAGCAGCAGGGGCCGGATCACTGAAGCTTTCTTT.

The V gene is TRBV6-1, the J gene TRBJ2-7, with 7 bases fitting TRBD2. The V segment lost 6 bases and the J segment 2 bases; nucleotides outside the gene matches: 10. The germline gives CDR1 MNHNS, CDR2 SASEGT. The CDR3 loop spans 15 amino acids. CDR3 sequence (DNA): TGTGCCAGCAGCCATAAGCGGGATGGTGCCTACGAGCAGTACTTC. Protein product: CASSHKRDGAYEQYF.

This clonotype occurred many times. The V call is TRBV30, the J call TRBJ2-7; 10 positions match TRBD2. The V segment lost 5 bases and the J segment 2 bases; nucleotides outside the gene matches: 6. The CDR3 runs 14 residues. CDR1 GTSNPN and CDR2 SVGIG come from the germline V gene (reference sequence). The DNA of the CDR3 is TGTGCCTGGGCCGGGACTAGCGATACCTACGAGCAGTACTTC. It yields the protein CAWAGTSDTYEQYF.

This clonotype was seen many times. The chain links TRBV7-2 to TRBJ2-1; no definite D call. Germline V gene lookup returns CDR1 SGHTA and CDR2 FQGNSA. This CDR3 has 13 amino acids. Deletions cut 5 bases from V and 7 bases from J, with 12 bases between. The CDR3 here is CASSPIGGNEQFF. For the CDR3, the DNA is TGTGCCAGCAGCCCCATCGGTGGGAATGAGCAGTTCTTC.

The chain links TRBV19 to TRBJ1-2; 8 bases line up with TRBD1. The CDR3 has 14 residues. CDR1 is LNHDA and CDR2 is SQIVND in the germline V gene (reference sequence). V gave up 4 bases and J gave up 7 bases; unmatched junction bases: 8. The chain's CDR3 is CASSTGTGSRGYTF. The CDR3 DNA is TGTGCCAGTAGTACCGGGACAGGTAGTCGTGGCTACACCTTC.

This clonotype occurred a few times. V and J are TRBV12-3 or TRBV12-4 and TRBJ2-2; D perhaps matches TRBD2 (6 bases). The length of the CDR3 is 14 residues. V lost 3 bases and J 7 bases, leaving 12 bases between the germline ends. Here the CDR3 DNA reads TGTGCCAGCAGTTTTGGCGGGATCGGCGGGGAGCTGTTTTTT. Translated: CASSFGGIGGELFF.

This clonotype has only a few counts. The rearrangement uses TRBV6-2 or TRBV6-3 and TRBJ1-2; possible D gene TRBD1, 6 bases. The CDR3 spans 14 residues. The germline gives CDR1 MNHEY, CDR2 SVGEGT. V gave up 0 bases and J gave up 4 bases, with 9 bases separating them. For the CDR3, the DNA is TGTGCCAGCAGTTACTCGAACAGGGCCTATGGCTACACCTTC. It specifies CASSYSNRAYGYTF.

This clonotype was observed many times. The chain employs TRBV11-2 and TRBJ1-2; D uncertain. In germline, CDR1 is SGHAT, CDR2 FQNNGV. Trimming took 0 bases from V and 1 from J, leaving 6 bases between them. There are 14 residues in the CDR3. CDR3 bases: TGTGCCAGCAGCTTAGATGCTTTTAACTATGGCTACACCTTC. Protein sequence: CASSLDAFNYGYTF.

This chain's CDR3 is CASSHGQSNQPQHF. As DNA, the CDR3 is TGTGCCAGCAGCCACGGACAGTCGAATCAGCCCCAGCATTTT. The chain joins TRBV6-2 or TRBV6-3 to TRBJ1-5; tentative D call: TRBD1 (6 bases). CDR1 is MNHEY, CDR2 SVGEGT, per germline. V was shortened by 6 bases and J by 4 bases, with 13 bases between the two germline ends. This CDR3 contains 14 residues.

This CDR3 reads CSVYSANEQYV. For the CDR3, the DNA is TGCAGCGTCTATTCGGCAAACGAGCAGTACGTC. The V gene is TRBV29-1, the J gene TRBJ2-7; D is uncertain. CDR1 is SQVTM and CDR2 is ANQGSEA in the germline V gene. The CDR3 is 11 residues long. V lost 6 bases and J 5 bases, leaving 11 bases between the germline ends.

This clonotype has only a few counts. The chain recombines TRBV29-1 with TRBJ2-5, with 9 bases matching TRBD1. The CDR3 spans 15 residues. Germline values: CDR1 SQVTM, CDR2 ANQGSEA. J lost 1 base, V lost 4 bases, and 7 bases had no gene match. The CDR3 reads CSVGFGTGFQETQYF. CDR3 nucleotides: TGCAGCGTTGGGTTCGGGACAGGGTTCCAAGAGACCCAGTACTTC.

This clonotype was seen at least ten times. V gene TRBV2 combines with J gene TRBJ2-1; TRBD2 matches 7 bases. Germline CDR1 SNHLY, CDR2 FYNNEI. After removal of 7 bases from V and 7 bases from J, the junction contained 7 bases not matched to a gene. The CDR3 length is 13 residues. This CDR3 is CASIRGRGNEQFF. CDR3 nucleotide sequence: TGTGCCAGCATCCGGGGGAGGGGAAATGAGCAGTTCTTC.